There are a few counts of the clone carrying this T cell receptor (beta chain). This specimen comes from a study of blood T cell repertoires in COVID-19. Study-wide context: The cDNA or gDNA used as material had been derived from T cells, B-cell-depleted T cells, or PBMCs.

This table comes from immunoSEQ multiplex PCR, and its TCRdb copy is limited to in-frame clones, with some not included. The repertoire includes 130,000 to 150,000 clones, just under 90% of them detected once, and around 8.3% sits in the top ten. With 3 bases removed from V and 8 bases from J, the gap between germline ends came to 14 bases. The germline gives CDR1 GTSNPN, CDR2 SVGIG (reference sequence). The CDR3 covers 14 residues. This rearrangement joins TRBV30 to TRBJ1-6; D ambiguous. The clonotype was recovered from a woman aged 45-65 years with active or convalescent COVID-19. Specimen: peripheral blood. CDR3 sequence (DNA): TGTGCCTGGAGCGTCTCCATGGGCGATTCACCCCTCCACTTT. Translated, it gives CAWSVSMGDSPLHF.